Below are 8 T cell receptor beta chains sequenced from a single sample in a study of cytomegalovirus exposure and HLA in healthy donors (dated by TCRdb to between 2016 and 2019). The protocol used for the library was the immunoSEQ multiplex PCR assay. TCRdb limited this immuneACCESS table to in-frame rearrangements with V and J called. A share of clones is missing; checked studies link under half to unresolved V genes, and the rest is unexplained. The sample table holds under 200,000 clones, of which roughly 86% were seen once. The ten largest clones capture approximately 10% of the sample. Sequenced sample: PBMCs. Receptors were obtained from a woman aged 18-30 years in good health and CMV-seropositive.

This chain connects TRBV14 to TRBJ2-1, with D possibly matching TRBD2 (6 bases). In germline, CDR1 is SGHDN, CDR2 FVKESK. V lost 1 base, J lost 8 bases, and 18 bases lay in between. The length of the CDR3 is 16 residues. The CDR3 sequence is CASSQVTSIRPDEQFF. The CDR3 coding sequence is TGTGCCAGCAGCCAAGTAACTAGCATCCGTCCCGATGAGCAGTTCTTC.

This rearrangement joins TRBV28 to TRBJ1-1; the D is unclear. The CDR3 covers 12 residues. Germline CDR1 MDHEN, CDR2 SYDVKM. V was trimmed by 4 bases and J by 6 bases, leaving 9 bases between them. The CDR3 DNA is TGTGCCAGCAGTTGGCCTGTACCTGAAGCTTTCTTT. Its protein is CASSWPVPEAFF.

V is TRBV7-3 and J is TRBJ2-2; 11 positions agree with TRBD2. V lost 3 bases, J lost 7 bases, and 7 bases stayed unmatched. The germline V gene encodes CDR1 SGHTA and CDR2 FQGTGA. This CDR3 spans 16 amino acids. CDR3 DNA sequence: TGTGCCAGCAGCTTGGAGCTAGCGGGAGGAGGCGGGGAGCTGTTTTTT. It specifies CASSLELAGGGGELFF.

Here the CDR3 DNA reads TGTGCCAGCAGCCATGGACAGGGGGTTTATACGCAGTATTTT. Translated: CASSHGQGVYTQYF. This chain joins TRBV11-3 and TRBJ2-3; 10 bases are a match to TRBD1. V shed 5 bases and J 7 bases; nucleotides not matched to a gene: 6. There are 14 residues in the CDR3. The germline V gene has CDR1 SGHNT and CDR2 YENEEA.

V is TRBV27 and J is TRBJ1-5; D is possibly TRBD1 (5 bases). Germline V CDR1 and CDR2: MNHEY, SMNVEV (reference sequence). CDR3 size: 14 residues. V lost 6 bases and J 4 bases, leaving 13 bases between the germline ends. CDR3 sequence reads: CASRSTVQNQPQHF. The DNA of the CDR3 is TGTGCCAGCAGATCGACAGTTCAAAATCAGCCCCAGCATTTT.

This clone was found a few times. This chain links TRBV7-9 with TRBJ1-1; D not resolved. Per the germline V gene, CDR1 is SEHNR and CDR2 is FQNEAQ (reference sequence). CDR3 size: 13 residues. V gave up 2 bases and J gave up 1 base, with 5 bases separating them. CDR3 coding DNA: TGTGCCAGCAGCTTACTGGCGAACACTGAAGCTTTCTTT. It codes for CASSLLANTEAFF.

The chain recombines TRBV6-5 with TRBJ2-3; 7 bases align to TRBD2. Germline lookup yields CDR1 MNHEY and CDR2 SVGAGI. The ends lost 2 bases at V and 4 bases at J; junction bases unmatched: 9. The CDR3 covers 16 residues. CDR3 nucleotide sequence: TGTGCCAGCAGTTACCTTGTCCGCGGGAGAGCAGATACGCAGTATTTT. Translated, it gives CASSYLVRGRADTQYF.

J is TRBJ2-5 and V is TRBV7-2; possibly TRBD1 for D (6 bases). V lost 5 bases to trimming and J lost 0 bases, with 10 bases between them. Germline V lookup: CDR1 SGHTA, CDR2 FQGNSA. The CDR3 consists of 14 residues. DNA for the CDR3: TGTGCCAGCAGCCCAGGACAGTACCAAGAGACCCAGTACTTC. Protein product: CASSPGQYQETQYF.